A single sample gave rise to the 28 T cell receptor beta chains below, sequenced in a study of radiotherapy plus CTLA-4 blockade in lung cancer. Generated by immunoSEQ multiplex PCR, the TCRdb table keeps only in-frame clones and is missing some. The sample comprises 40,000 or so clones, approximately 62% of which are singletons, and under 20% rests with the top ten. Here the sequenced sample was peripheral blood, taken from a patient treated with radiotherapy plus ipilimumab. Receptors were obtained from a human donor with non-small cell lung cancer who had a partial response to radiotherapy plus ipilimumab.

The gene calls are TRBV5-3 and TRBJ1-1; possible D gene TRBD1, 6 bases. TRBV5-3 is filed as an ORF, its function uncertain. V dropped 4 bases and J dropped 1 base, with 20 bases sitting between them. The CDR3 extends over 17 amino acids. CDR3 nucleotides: TGTGCCAGAAGCCTTCCGATCCCAGACAGGAGGAACACTGAAGCTTTCTTT. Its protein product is CARSLPIPDRRNTEAFF.

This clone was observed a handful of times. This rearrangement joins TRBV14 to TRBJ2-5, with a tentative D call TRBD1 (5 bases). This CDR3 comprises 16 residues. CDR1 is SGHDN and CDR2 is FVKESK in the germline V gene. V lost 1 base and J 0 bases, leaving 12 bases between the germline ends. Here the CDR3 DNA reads TGTGCCAGCAGCCAAGGGGCAGGGCTAAACCAAGAGACCCAGTACTTC. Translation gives CASSQGAGLNQETQYF.

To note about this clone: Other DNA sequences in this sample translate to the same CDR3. The CDR3 DNA reads TGTGCCAGCAGTCACTTCCCGGGGACTAGCGGGAGTACCTCCTACGAGCAGTACTTC. This codes for CASSHFPGTSGSTSYEQYF. The rearrangement links TRBV19 to TRBJ2-7, with 14 nucleotides matching TRBD2. The CDR3 loop spans 19 amino acids. J was trimmed by 0 bases and V by 9 bases; bases with no gene match: 16. CDR1 and CDR2 (germline): LNHDA, SQIVND (reference sequence).

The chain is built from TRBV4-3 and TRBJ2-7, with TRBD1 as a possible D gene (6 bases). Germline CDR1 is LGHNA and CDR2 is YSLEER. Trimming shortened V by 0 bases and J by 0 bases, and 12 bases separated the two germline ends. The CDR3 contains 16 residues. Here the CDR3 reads CASSQEPGTSSYEQYF. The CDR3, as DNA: TGCGCCAGCAGCCAAGAACCCGGGACAAGCTCCTACGAGCAGTACTTC.

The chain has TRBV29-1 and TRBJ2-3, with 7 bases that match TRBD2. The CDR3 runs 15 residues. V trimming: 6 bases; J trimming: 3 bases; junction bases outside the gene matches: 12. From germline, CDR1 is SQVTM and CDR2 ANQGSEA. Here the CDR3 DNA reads TGCAGCGTCTCCCCGGGACTATTGACTACAGATACGCAGTATTTT. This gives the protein CSVSPGLLTTDTQYF.

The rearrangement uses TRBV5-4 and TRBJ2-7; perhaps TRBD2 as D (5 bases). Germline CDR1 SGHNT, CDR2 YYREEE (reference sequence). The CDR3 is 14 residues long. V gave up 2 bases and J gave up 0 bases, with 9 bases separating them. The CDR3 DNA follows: TGTGCCAGCAGCTTAGGACTTCGCTCCTACGAGCAGTACTTC. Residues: CASSLGLRSYEQYF.

In DNA, the CDR3 is TGTGCCAGCAGTGAAGCGCTGGGGGCGACCTACAATGAGCAGTTCTTC. Amino acids: CASSEALGATYNEQFF. The chain joins TRBV2 to TRBJ2-1, with D possibly matching TRBD1 (6 bases). The V gene's germline CDR1 is SNHLY and CDR2 FYNNEI. V lost 0 bases, J lost 2 bases, and 11 bases lay in between. The CDR3 is 16 residues long.

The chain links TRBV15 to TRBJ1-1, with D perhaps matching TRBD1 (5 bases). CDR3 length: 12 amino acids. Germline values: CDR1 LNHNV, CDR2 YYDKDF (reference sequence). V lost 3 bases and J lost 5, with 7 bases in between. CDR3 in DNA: TGTGCCACCAGCAGGGGGGGGACTGAAGCTTTCTTT. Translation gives CATSRGGTEAFF.

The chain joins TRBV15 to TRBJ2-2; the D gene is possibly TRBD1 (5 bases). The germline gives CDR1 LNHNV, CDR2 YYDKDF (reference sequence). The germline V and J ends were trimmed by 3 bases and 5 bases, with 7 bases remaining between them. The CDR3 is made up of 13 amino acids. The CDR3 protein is CATSRSGTGELFF. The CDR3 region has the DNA TGTGCCACCAGCAGGTCAGGGACCGGGGAGCTGTTTTTT.

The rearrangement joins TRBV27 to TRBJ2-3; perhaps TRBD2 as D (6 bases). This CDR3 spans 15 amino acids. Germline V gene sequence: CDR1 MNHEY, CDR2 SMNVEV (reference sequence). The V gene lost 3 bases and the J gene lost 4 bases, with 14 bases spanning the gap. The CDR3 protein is CASSFQRARADTQYF. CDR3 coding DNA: TGTGCCAGCAGTTTCCAGCGGGCCCGGGCAGATACGCAGTATTTT.

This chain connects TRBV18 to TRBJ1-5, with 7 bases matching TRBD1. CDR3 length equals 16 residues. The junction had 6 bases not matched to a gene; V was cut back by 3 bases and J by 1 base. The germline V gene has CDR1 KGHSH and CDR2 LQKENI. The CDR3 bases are TGTGCCAGCTCACCTAACAGGGGTCCGAGCAATCAGCCCCAGCATTTT. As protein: CASSPNRGPSNQPQHF.

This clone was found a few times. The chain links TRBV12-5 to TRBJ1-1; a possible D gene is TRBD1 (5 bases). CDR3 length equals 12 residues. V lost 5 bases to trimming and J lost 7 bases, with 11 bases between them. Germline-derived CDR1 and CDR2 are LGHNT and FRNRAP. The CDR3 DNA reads TGTGCTAGTGGTCCTGGACACGGTGAAGCTTTCTTT. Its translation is CASGPGHGEAFF.

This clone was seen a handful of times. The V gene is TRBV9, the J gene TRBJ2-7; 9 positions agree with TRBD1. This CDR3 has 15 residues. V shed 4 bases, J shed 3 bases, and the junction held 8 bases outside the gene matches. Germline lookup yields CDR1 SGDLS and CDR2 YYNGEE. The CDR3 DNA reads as TGTGCCAGCAGCAAAGGACAGGGGAATGGCTACGAGCAGTACTTC. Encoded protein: CASSKGQGNGYEQYF.

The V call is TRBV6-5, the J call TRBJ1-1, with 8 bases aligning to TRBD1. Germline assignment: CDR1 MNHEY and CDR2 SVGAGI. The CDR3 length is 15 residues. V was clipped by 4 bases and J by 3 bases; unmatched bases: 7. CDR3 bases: TGTGCCAGCAGTTCCTCTGGGACAGGCTACACTGAAGCTTTCTTT. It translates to CASSSSGTGYTEAFF.

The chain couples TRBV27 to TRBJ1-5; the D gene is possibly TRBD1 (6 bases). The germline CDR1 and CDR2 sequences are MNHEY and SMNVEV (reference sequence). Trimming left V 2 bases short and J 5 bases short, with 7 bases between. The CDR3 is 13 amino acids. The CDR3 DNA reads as TGTGCCAGCAGTTTAGAGGGGGATCAGCCCCAGCATTTT. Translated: CASSLEGDQPQHF.

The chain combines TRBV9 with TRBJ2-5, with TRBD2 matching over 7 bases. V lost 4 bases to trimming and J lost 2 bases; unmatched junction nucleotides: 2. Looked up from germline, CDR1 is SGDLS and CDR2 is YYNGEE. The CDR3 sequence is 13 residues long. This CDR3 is CASSMGLQETQYF. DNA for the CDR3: TGTGCCAGCAGCATGGGACTACAAGAGACCCAGTACTTC.

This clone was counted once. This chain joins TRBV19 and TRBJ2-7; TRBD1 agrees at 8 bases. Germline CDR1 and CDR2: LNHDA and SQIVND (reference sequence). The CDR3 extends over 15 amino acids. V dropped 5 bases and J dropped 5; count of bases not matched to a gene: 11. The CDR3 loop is CASSFQTGERNEQYF. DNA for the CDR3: TGTGCCAGTAGTTTTCAGACAGGGGAGAGGAACGAGCAGTACTTC.

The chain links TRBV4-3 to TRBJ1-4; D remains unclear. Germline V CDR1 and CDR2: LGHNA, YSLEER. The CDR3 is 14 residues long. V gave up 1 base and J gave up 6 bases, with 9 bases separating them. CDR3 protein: CASSQGQADEKLFF. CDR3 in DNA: TGCGCCAGCAGCCAAGGCCAGGCCGATGAAAAACTGTTTTTT.

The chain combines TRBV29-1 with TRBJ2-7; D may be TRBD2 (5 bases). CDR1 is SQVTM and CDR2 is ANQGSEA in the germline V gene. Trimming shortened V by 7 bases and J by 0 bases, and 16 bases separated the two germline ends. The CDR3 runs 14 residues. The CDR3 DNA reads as TGCAGCGCCCAGGCGGAGCGGAACTCCTACGAGCAGTACTTC. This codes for CSAQAERNSYEQYF.

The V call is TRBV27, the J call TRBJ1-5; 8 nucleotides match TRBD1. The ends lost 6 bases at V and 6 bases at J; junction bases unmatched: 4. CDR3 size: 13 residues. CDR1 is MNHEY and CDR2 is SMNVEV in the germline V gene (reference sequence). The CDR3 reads CASRPTGGQPQHF. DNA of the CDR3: TGTGCCAGCAGGCCTACAGGGGGTCAGCCCCAGCATTTT.

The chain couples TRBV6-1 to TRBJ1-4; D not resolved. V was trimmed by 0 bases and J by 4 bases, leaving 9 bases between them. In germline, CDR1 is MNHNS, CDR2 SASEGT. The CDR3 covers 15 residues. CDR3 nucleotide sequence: TGTGCCAGCAGTGAAGCCTCGGGAGATAATGAAAAACTGTTTTTT. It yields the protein CASSEASGDNEKLFF.

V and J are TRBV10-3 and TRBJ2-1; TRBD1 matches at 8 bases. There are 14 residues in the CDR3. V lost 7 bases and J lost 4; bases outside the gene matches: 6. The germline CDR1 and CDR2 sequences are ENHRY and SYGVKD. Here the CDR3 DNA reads TGTGCCATCAACCAGGGGGCTAGTTACAATGAGCAGTTCTTC. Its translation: CAINQGASYNEQFF.

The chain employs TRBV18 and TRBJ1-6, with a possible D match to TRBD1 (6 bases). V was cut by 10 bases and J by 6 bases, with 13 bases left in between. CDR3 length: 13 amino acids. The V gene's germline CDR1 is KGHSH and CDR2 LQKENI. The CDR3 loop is CATQGGSNSPLHF. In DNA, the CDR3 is TGTGCCACCCAAGGGGGTTCTAATTCACCCCTCCACTTT.

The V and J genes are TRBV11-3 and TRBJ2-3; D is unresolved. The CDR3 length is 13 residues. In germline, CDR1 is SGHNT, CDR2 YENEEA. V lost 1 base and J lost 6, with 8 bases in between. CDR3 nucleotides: TGTGCCAGCAGCTTAGGGGTGGGCGATACGCAGTATTTT. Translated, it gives CASSLGVGDTQYF.

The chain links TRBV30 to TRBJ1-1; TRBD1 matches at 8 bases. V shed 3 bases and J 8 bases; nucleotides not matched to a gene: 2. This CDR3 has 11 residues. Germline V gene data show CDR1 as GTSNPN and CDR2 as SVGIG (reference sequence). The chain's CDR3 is CAWSRGREAFF. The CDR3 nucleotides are TGTGCCTGGAGCAGGGGGCGAGAAGCTTTCTTT.

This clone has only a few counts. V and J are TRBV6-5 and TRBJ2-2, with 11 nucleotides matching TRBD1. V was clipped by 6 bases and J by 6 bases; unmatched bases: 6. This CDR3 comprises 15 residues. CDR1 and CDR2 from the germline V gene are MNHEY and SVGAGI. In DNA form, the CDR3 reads TGTGCCAGCAGACTCTCGGGACAGGGGGCCGGGGAGCTGTTTTTT. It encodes CASRLSGQGAGELFF.

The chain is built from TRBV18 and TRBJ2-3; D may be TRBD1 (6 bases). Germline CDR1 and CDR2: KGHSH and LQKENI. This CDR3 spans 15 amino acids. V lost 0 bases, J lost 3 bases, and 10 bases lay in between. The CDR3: CASSPPGQKTDTQYF. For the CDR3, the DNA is TGTGCCAGCTCACCACCGGGACAAAAAACAGATACGCAGTATTTT.

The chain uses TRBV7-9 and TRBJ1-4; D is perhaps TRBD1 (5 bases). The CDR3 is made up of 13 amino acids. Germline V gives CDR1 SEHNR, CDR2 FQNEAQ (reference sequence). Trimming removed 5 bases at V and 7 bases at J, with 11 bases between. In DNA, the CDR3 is TGTGCCAGCAGCGGGGCGGGGAGTGAAAAACTGTTTTTT. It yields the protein CASSGAGSEKLFF. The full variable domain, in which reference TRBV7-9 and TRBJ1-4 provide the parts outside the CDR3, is DTGVSQNPRHKITKRGQNVTFRCDPISEHNRLYWYRQTLGQGPEFLTYFQNEAQLEKSRLLSDRFSAERPKGSFSTLEIQRTEQGDSAMYLCASSGAGSEKLFFGSGTQLSVL.